The 3 T cell receptor beta chains below come from one sample, sequenced in a study of T cell repertoires in cytomegalovirus infection. TCRdb re-derived calls from the reads in MiXCR, one entry per CDR3 protein. The sample lists about 320,000 distinct CDR3 sequences; over 7.5% were seen once. Source material: PBMCs. The receptor set was obtained from a human donor in good health (CMV status not recorded). Some clones in this sample may be carry-over from other donors' samples.

This chain joins TRBV20-1 and TRBJ1-5; weak D call: TRBD1 (5 bases). The V and J ends lost 5 bases and 3 bases respectively, with 14 bases between them. This CDR3 is built from 14 residues. The germline gives CDR1 DFQATT, CDR2 SNEGSKA (reference sequence). CDR3 sequence reads: CSAGGGGFNQPQHF. CDR3 DNA sequence: TGCAGTGCTGGTGGGGGGGGATTCAATCAGCCCCAGCATTTT.

This clonotype was recorded at least ten times. This chain links TRBV7-3 with TRBJ2-1; 16 bases line up with TRBD2. Germline assignment: CDR1 SGHTA and CDR2 FQGTGA. The CDR3 has 18 amino acids. V dropped 5 bases and J dropped 7; count of bases not matched to a gene: 11. CDR3 nucleotide sequence: TGTGCCAGCAGCCGAGTGGGGACTAGCGGGAGGGGGGGAAATGAGCAGTTCTTC. It yields the protein CASSRVGTSGRGGNEQFF.

This clonotype was found many times. This chain uses TRBV7-2 with TRBJ1-6; no clear D. Trimming stripped 3 bases from V and 2 bases from J, with 14 bases between. Looked up from germline, CDR1 is SGHTA and CDR2 is FQGNSA. CDR3 length: 17 amino acids. The CDR3 loop reads CASSLNPRRTYNSPLHF. CDR3 nucleotide sequence: TGTGCCAGCAGCTTGAATCCAAGACGGACCTATAATTCACCCCTCCACTTT.